The clone carrying this T cell receptor (beta chain) has just a few counts. This specimen belongs to a study of blood T cells in healthy people across ages. With a J-beta primer mix and a sample-barcoded 5' primer, a second PCR ran about 6 to 11 cycles. TCRdb re-called the 5' RACE reads through MiXCR, storing one row per CDR3 protein. The profile shows 1.5 million to 2 million distinct CDR3 sequences, 28% of them singletons. This sequence was found in a woman aged 25 to 39 in good health. Sequencing was performed on blood.

The CDR3 protein is CSAREWDTQYF. CDR3 nucleotide sequence: TGCAGTGCTAGAGAATGGGATACGCAGTATTTT. The chain combines TRBV20-1 with TRBJ2-3; D call uncertain. Trimming removed 0 bases from V and 6 bases from J, with 4 bases in between. CDR1 DFQATT and CDR2 SNEGSKA come from the germline V gene (reference sequence). The CDR3 is 11 residues long.